The clone carrying this T cell receptor (beta chain) came up a few times. Its antigen is currently unknown. The library targeted TCRbeta and was prepared with unique molecular identifiers. One entry per CDR3 protein results from TCRdb running MiXCR on the PCR reads. The sample consists of hundreds of thousands of distinct CDR3 sequences, roughly 14% of them appearing once. The CDR3 is 13 residues long. The V segment lost 7 bases and the J segment 8 bases; nucleotides outside the gene matches: 6. Per germline, CDR1 MNHEY and CDR2 SMNVEV (reference sequence). The data were obtained in a study of T-cell reconstitution after alpha-beta-depleted transplantation in children. Study-wide results and caveats: Several patients had high TCRbeta diversity at day 60; it came from surviving recipient T cells and thymic progenitors. Where alpha-beta T cells came from about two months after transplant was reportedly several hundred expanded graft clones. T-cell counts and diversity at one year following transplant were attributed mainly to newly produced T cells.

The sequence came from a girl aged 2-10 years with congenital amegakaryocytic thrombocytopenia, due to receive a stem cell transplant. The chain has TRBV27 and TRBJ2-1; TRBD2 matches at 9 bases. The sequencing here drew on PBMCs, taken before TCRalphabeta/CD19-depleted stem cell transplant. The CDR3 is CASTLAGTYEQFF. CDR3 DNA: TGTGCCAGCACCCTAGCGGGGACCTATGAGCAGTTCTTC.